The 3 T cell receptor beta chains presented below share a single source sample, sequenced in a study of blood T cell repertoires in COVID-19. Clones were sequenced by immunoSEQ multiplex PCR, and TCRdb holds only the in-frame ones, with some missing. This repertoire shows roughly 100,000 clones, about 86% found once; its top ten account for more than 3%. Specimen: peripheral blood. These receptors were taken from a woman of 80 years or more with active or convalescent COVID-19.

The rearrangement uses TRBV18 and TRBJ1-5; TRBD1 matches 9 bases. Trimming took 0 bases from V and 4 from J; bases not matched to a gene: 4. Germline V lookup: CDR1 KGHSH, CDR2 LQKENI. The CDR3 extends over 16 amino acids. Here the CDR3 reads CASSPPGGQGNQPQHF. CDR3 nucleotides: TGTGCCAGCTCACCACCCGGCGGACAGGGGAATCAGCCCCAGCATTTT.

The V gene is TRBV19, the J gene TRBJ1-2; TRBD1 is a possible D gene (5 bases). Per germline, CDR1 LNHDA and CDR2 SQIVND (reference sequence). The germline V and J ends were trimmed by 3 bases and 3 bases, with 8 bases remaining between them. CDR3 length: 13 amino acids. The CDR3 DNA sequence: TGTGCCAGTAGTATCGGGGGGGACTATGGCTACACCTTC. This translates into CASSIGGDYGYTF.

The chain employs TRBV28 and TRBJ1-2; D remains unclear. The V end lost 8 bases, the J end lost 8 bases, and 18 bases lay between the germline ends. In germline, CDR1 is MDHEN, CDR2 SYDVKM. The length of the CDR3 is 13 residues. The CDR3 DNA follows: TGTGCCAGCGCTGTCGGGGTGGTGCGGGGCTACACCTTC. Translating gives CASAVGVVRGYTF.